This passage covers 22 T cell receptor beta chains from one sample sequenced in a study of T cell changes during pregnancy in multiple sclerosis (dated by TCRdb to the late 2010s). Libraries were made using the immunoSEQ multiplex PCR assay. Entries here come from immuneACCESS through TCRdb and include only in-frame sequences with V and J called. Some clones fail to appear in such tables; in the studies checked, an unresolved V gene covers under half of the shortfall, and the cause of the remainder is unknown. This sample is represented by over 45,000 clones; over 90% of them were singletons. Jointly, the top ten make up roughly 2.6% of the sample. The sequenced sample was CD8+ T cells from peripheral blood mononuclear cells, obtained in the third trimester of pregnancy. These receptors all stem from a female donor with multiple sclerosis, enrolled in a pregnancy study.

In its sample, this clone was seen once. This rearrangement joins TRBV29-1 to TRBJ2-1; perhaps TRBD2 as D (5 bases). Trimming stripped 3 bases from V and 4 bases from J, with 16 bases between. The CDR3 length is 15 residues. Germline loops: CDR1 SQVTM, CDR2 ANQGSEA. The CDR3 nucleotides read TGCAGCGTTGAGGGAGCGAGCGGCACTTACAATGAGCAGTTCTTC. Amino acid sequence: CSVEGASGTYNEQFF.

The DNA for the CDR3 is TGCGCCAGCAGCTCCACAGGGGGACGGGGGAACACTGAAGCTTTCTTT. Its protein is CASSSTGGRGNTEAFF. J is TRBJ1-1 and V is TRBV5-1; 8 bases map to TRBD1. J was trimmed by 1 base and V by 3 bases; bases with no gene match: 8. The CDR3 covers 16 residues. From germline, CDR1 is SGHRS and CDR2 YFSETQ. Combining the CDR3 with reference TRBV5-1 and TRBJ1-1 gives the whole variable domain KAGVTQTPRYLIKTRGQQVTLSCSPISGHRSVSWYQQTPGQGLQFLFEYFSETQRNKGNFPGRFSGRQFSNSRSEMNVSTLELGDSALYLCASSSTGGRGNTEAFFGQGTRLTVV.

Only one count was recorded for this clone. The V gene is TRBV12-5, the J gene TRBJ2-1; 10 positions agree with TRBD2. V shed 3 bases and J 5 bases; nucleotides not matched to a gene: 4. The CDR3 is 15 residues long. Germline V CDR1 and CDR2: LGHNT, FRNRAP. CDR3: CASGLGTSVNNEQFF. The CDR3 DNA is TGTGCTAGTGGTTTAGGGACTAGCGTTAACAATGAGCAGTTCTTC. The variable domain in full, completed from reference TRBV12-5 and TRBJ2-1, reads DARVTQTPRHKVTEMGQEVTMRCQPILGHNTVFWYRQTMMQGLELLAYFRNRAPLDDSGMPKDRFSAEMPDATLATLKIQPSEPRDSAVYFCASGLGTSVNNEQFFGPGTRLTVL.

This clone was seen once. V is TRBV6-5 and J is TRBJ2-1; D might be TRBD1 (6 bases). With 0 bases removed from V and 6 bases from J, the gap between germline ends came to 6 bases. This CDR3 region has 13 residues. The germline V gene has CDR1 MNHEY and CDR2 SVGAGI. The CDR3 here is CASSYSTGNEQFF. The CDR3 DNA is TGTGCCAGCAGTTACTCGACAGGCAATGAGCAGTTCTTC.

CDR3 sequence (DNA): TGTGCCAGCAGGTCAGACAGGGCGTCCTACGAGCAGTACTTC. Protein product: CASRSDRASYEQYF. This sequence joins TRBV6-1 and TRBJ2-7; 7 positions match TRBD1. V gave up 6 bases and J gave up 1 base; unmatched junction bases: 6. The germline CDR1 and CDR2 sequences are MNHNS and SASEGT. The CDR3 extends over 14 amino acids.

V and J are TRBV9 and TRBJ2-2; tentative D call: TRBD2 (6 bases). V was cut by 3 bases and J by 3 bases, with 12 bases left in between. The CDR3 is made up of 15 amino acids. The germline V gene has CDR1 SGDLS and CDR2 YYNGEE. In DNA, the CDR3 is TGTGCCAGCAGCGACCTTGGGGACTACACCGGGGAGCTGTTTTTT. This sequence encodes CASSDLGDYTGELFF.

This sequence joins TRBV9 and TRBJ1-1, with a weak D call TRBD1 (5 bases). From germline, CDR1 is SGDLS and CDR2 YYNGEE. V dropped 0 bases and J dropped 7 bases, with 13 bases sitting between them. This CDR3 is built from 14 residues. The CDR3 loop reads CASSVGGGGYEAFF. CDR3 coding DNA: TGTGCCAGCAGCGTAGGCGGGGGGGGTTATGAAGCTTTCTTT.

The genes are TRBV28 and TRBJ2-3, with a tentative D call TRBD2 (5 bases). V lost 3 bases and J lost 1, with 8 bases in between. The CDR3 extends over 14 amino acids. CDR1 is MDHEN, CDR2 SYDVKM, per germline. CDR3 DNA sequence: TGTGCCAGCAGTTTGGGAGCGGGCACAGATACGCAGTATTTT. This sequence encodes CASSLGAGTDTQYF. Variable domain in full (rest from reference TRBV28 and TRBJ2-3): DVKVTQSSRYLVKRTGEKVFLECVQDMDHENMFWYRQDPGLGLRLIYFSYDVKMKEKGDIPEGYSVSREKKERFSLILESASTNQTSMYLCASSLGAGTDTQYFGPGTRLTVL.

This chain links TRBV4-3 with TRBJ1-1; D possibly corresponds to TRBD1 (5 bases). The length of the CDR3 is 14 residues. Germline-derived CDR1 and CDR2 are LGHNA and YSLEER. V was trimmed by 6 bases and J by 6 bases, leaving 17 bases between them. In nucleotides, the CDR3 is TGCGCCAGCAGACAGGCCTCTGGGTTGGCTGAAGCTTTCTTT. It encodes CASRQASGLAEAFF.

J is TRBJ1-2 and V is TRBV27; no clear D gene. The CDR3 is 13 amino acids. Germline CDR1 reads MNHEY; CDR2 reads SMNVEV (reference sequence). The V and J ends lost 3 bases and 2 bases respectively, with 7 bases between them. The CDR3 bases are TGTGCCAGCAGTTTCGAGGGAAACTATGGCTACACCTTC. The encoded protein is CASSFEGNYGYTF.

V gene TRBV9 combines with J gene TRBJ1-1, with a possible D match to TRBD1 (6 bases). V was shortened by 4 bases and J by 0 bases, with 13 bases between the two germline ends. There are 15 residues in the CDR3. Germline CDR1 SGDLS, CDR2 YYNGEE. CDR3 in DNA: TGTGCCAGCAGCACCGACGGGACACTGAACACTGAAGCTTTCTTT. Translated: CASSTDGTLNTEAFF.

This clone turned up a few times. The chain joins TRBV7-9 to TRBJ1-2; D might be TRBD1 (6 bases). Trimming stripped 1 base from V and 4 bases from J, with 19 bases between. The CDR3 spans 17 residues. Germline loops: CDR1 SEHNR, CDR2 FQNEAQ (reference sequence). The CDR3 DNA reads as TGTGCCAGCAGCTTAGTGCGCGGGGGCCCTGGGAGCTATGGCTACACCTTC. Amino acid sequence: CASSLVRGGPGSYGYTF. The variable domain in full, with the rest retrieved from reference TRBV7-9 and TRBJ1-2, is DTGVSQNPRHKITKRGQNVTFRCDPISEHNRLYWYRQTLGQGPEFLTYFQNEAQLEKSRLLSDRFSAERPKGSFSTLEIQRTEQGDSAMYLCASSLVRGGPGSYGYTFGSGTRLTVV.

The chain combines TRBV2 with TRBJ2-7; 7 nucleotides align to TRBD1. Losses at the gene ends were 4 bases for V and 3 bases for J; bases not matched to a gene: 9. CDR1 is SNHLY and CDR2 is FYNNEI in the germline V gene. The CDR3 contains 15 residues. CDR3 DNA: TGTGCCAGCAGTGGTGGGACAGAGACCTTCTACGAGCAGTACTTC. This codes for CASSGGTETFYEQYF.

J is TRBJ2-2 and V is TRBV7-2; 8 bases align to TRBD2. CDR1 is SGHTA, CDR2 FQGNSA, per germline. The CDR3 loop spans 18 amino acids. Unmatched junction bases numbered 8, after V lost 1 base and J lost 1 base. The CDR3 sequence is CASSLDLAGLRNTGELFF. For the CDR3, the DNA is TGTGCCAGCAGCTTAGATTTAGCGGGACTTCGGAACACCGGGGAGCTGTTTTTT.

The V and J genes are TRBV4-1 and TRBJ1-2, with 7 positions matching TRBD1. CDR3 size: 14 residues. V was pared by 3 bases and J by 7 bases, with 8 bases of the junction left unmatched. Germline V gene data show CDR1 as MGHRA and CDR2 as YSYEKL. The CDR3 loop is CASSQTQGFAGYTF. The DNA for the CDR3 is TGCGCCAGCAGCCAGACACAGGGGTTCGCTGGCTACACCTTC.

The chain combines TRBV6-5 with TRBJ2-1; possibly TRBD2 for D (6 bases). V lost 5 bases to trimming and J lost 5 bases, with 10 bases between them. CDR1 and CDR2 (germline): MNHEY, SVGAGI. The CDR3 extends over 13 amino acids. In DNA form, the CDR3 reads TGTGCCAGCAGTCCCGGACTACACAATGAGCAGTTCTTC. This encodes CASSPGLHNEQFF.

The chain joins TRBV4-3 to TRBJ2-1; tentative D call: TRBD2 (6 bases). This CDR3 has 16 residues. Germline values: CDR1 LGHNA, CDR2 YSLEER. Trimming removed 0 bases from V and 2 bases from J, with 11 bases in between. The DNA of the CDR3 is TGCGCCAGCAGCCAAGAAGACGGGAGCGCCTACAATGAGCAGTTCTTC. It encodes CASSQEDGSAYNEQFF.

The V and J genes are TRBV30 and TRBJ2-7, with a tentative D call TRBD2 (6 bases). CDR1 GTSNPN and CDR2 SVGIG come from the germline V gene (reference sequence). Trimming removed 2 bases at V and 3 bases at J, with 11 bases between. The CDR3 has 13 residues. The DNA for the CDR3 is TGTGCCTGGAGTTATGAGGGAGGCTACGAGCAGTACTTC. Residues: CAWSYEGGYEQYF.

V gene TRBV7-9 combines with J gene TRBJ2-1; TRBD2 matches at 7 bases. Germline V gives CDR1 SEHNR, CDR2 FQNEAQ (reference sequence). The length of the CDR3 is 17 residues. V was clipped by 4 bases and J by 3 bases; unmatched bases: 12. CDR3 region: CASSSEATSEYYNEQFF. The CDR3 DNA sequence: TGTGCCAGCAGCTCCGAGGCTACTAGCGAATACTACAATGAGCAGTTCTTC.

This clone was detected once. The chain recombines TRBV5-1 with TRBJ2-7, with 8 nucleotides matching TRBD2. The germline V gene encodes CDR1 SGHRS and CDR2 YFSETQ. J was trimmed by 2 bases and V by 3 bases; bases with no gene match: 4. The CDR3 sequence is 14 residues long. The CDR3 is CASSSIAGTYEQYF. The CDR3 bases are TGCGCCAGCAGCTCCATAGCGGGAACCTACGAGCAGTACTTC. The full variable domain, completed using reference TRBV5-1 and TRBJ2-7, is KAGVTQTPRYLIKTRGQQVTLSCSPISGHRSVSWYQQTPGQGLQFLFEYFSETQRNKGNFPGRFSGRQFSNSRSEMNVSTLELGDSALYLCASSSIAGTYEQYFGPGTRLTVT.

V and J are TRBV11-2 and TRBJ2-7, with 7 bases that match TRBD1. V lost 5 bases, J lost 2 bases, and 3 bases stayed unmatched. This CDR3 is built from 13 residues. In germline, CDR1 is SGHAT, CDR2 FQNNGV. CDR3 DNA sequence: TGTGCCAGCAGCCCGGGACAGACCTACGAGCAGTACTTC. The encoded protein is CASSPGQTYEQYF.

CDR3 residues: CASSPAGTSGIYEQYF. The CDR3 bases are TGTGCCAGCAGTCCAGCCGGGACTAGCGGAATTTACGAGCAGTACTTC. This chain links TRBV28 with TRBJ2-7; 11 positions match TRBD2. The J segment lost 4 bases and the V segment lost 5 bases, leaving 10 bases of the junction unmatched. Germline V gives CDR1 MDHEN, CDR2 SYDVKM. CDR3 length equals 16 residues.